This TCR beta chain originates from a study of shared clonotypes between healthy human individuals. Regarding the study as a whole: Among the subsets, naive ones generally showed larger estimated richness than memory ones.

The method was immunoSEQ multiplex PCR; TCRdb's version includes in-frame clones alone and lacks a portion of them. The data show 2 million to 2.5 million clones, 85% to 95% seen once. This clone was recorded once. Its matching antigen is unknown. The sample has other DNA sequences that encode this CDR3 too. This CDR3 is 14 amino acids long. CDR1 is SGHRS, CDR2 YFSETQ, per germline. Trimming removed 4 bases from V and 0 bases from J, with 8 bases in between. The sequencing sample was made of naive CD4+ T cells from PBMCs. The subset: CD45RA+ positively selected. The origin of this receptor is a man aged 18 to 29 in good health. Some clones in this sample may be carry-over from other donors' samples. The genes are TRBV5-1 and TRBJ1-5; D perhaps matches TRBD1 (6 bases). The CDR3, as DNA: TGCGCCAGCAGCCCACAGGGTAGCAATCAGCCCCAGCATTTT. As protein: CASSPQGSNQPQHF.